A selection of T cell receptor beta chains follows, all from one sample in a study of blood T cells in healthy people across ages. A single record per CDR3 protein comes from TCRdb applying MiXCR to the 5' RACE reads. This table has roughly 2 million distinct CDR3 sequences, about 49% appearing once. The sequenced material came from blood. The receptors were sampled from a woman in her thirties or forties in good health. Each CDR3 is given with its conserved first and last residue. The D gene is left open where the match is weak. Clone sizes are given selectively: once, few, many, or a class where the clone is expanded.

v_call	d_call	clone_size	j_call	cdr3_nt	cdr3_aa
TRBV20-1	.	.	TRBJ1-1	TGCAGTGCTAGACAAGACGGTAACACTGAAGCTTTCTTT	CSARQDGNTEAFF
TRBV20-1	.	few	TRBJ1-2	TGCAGTGCTAGATCTGGCGGGGACTATGGCTACACCTTC	CSARSGGDYGYTF
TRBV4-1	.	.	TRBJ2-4	TGCGCCAGCAGCCAAAACAGTCTACAGTACTTC	CASSQNSLQYF
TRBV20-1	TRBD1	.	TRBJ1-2	TGCAGTGAGGGACAGACTAACTATGGCTACACCTTC	CSEGQTNYGYTF
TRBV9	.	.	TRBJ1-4	TGTGCCGGCAGCGGGGACAACCCGGGGGAAAAACTGTTTTTT	CAGSGDNPGEKLFF
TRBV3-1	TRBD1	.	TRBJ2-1	TGTGCCAGCAGCCGGTCGGAAGACAGGGTGTACAGCAATGAGCAGTTCTTC	CASSRSEDRVYSNEQFF
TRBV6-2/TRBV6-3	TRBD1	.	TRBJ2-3	TGTGCCAGCAGCCTACCCGGGACAGGGGCCTTATTAAGCACAGATACGCAGTATTTT	CASSLPGTGALLSTDTQYF
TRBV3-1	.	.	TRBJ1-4	TGTGCCAGCAGCCAAGCAGGGAGAGGTGAAAAACTGTTTTTT	CASSQAGRGEKLFF
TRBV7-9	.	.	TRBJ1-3	TGTGCCAGCAGCTTACCCGACAGGAACGGGATATATTTT	CASSLPDRNGIYF
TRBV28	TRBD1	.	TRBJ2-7	TGTGCCAGCAGTCCCGACAGGGGGCGACCCTACGAGCAGTACTTC	CASSPDRGRPYEQYF
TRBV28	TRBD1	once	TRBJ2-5	TGTGCCAGCACCCTGCTGGCTGGGACAGGGTTAACCAATGAGCAGTACTTC	CASTLLAGTGLTNEQYF